The 6 T cell receptor beta chains given below trace back to one sample, sequenced in a study of vaccination effects on CD4 cells after COVID-19. Profiled with immunoSEQ multiplex PCR; TCRdb holds only in-frame clones, not every one. Among about 79,000 clones listed, around 70% were seen once. The antigens for these receptors are not known. Antigen-specific CD4+ T cells were expanded (with viral peptide pools) by the ViraFEST assay ahead of sequencing. Culture proceeded for approximately nine days, and CD4+ T cells were then isolated. The sequenced sample was CD4+ T cells from PBMCs cultured with HCoV-229E spike peptides, obtained before COVID-19 vaccination. The receptor source for this set is a human donor who received a COVID-19 vaccine.

The genes are TRBV19 and TRBJ2-7, with D uncertain. Germline CDR1 LNHDA, CDR2 SQIVND (reference sequence). The ends were cut back, 3 bases at V and 2 bases at J, with 20 bases in the middle. CDR3 length: 17 amino acids. The CDR3 DNA follows: TGTGCCAGTAGTATTAGTTTTTTCTATGCGTACGCCTACGAGCAGTACGTC. This codes for CASSISFFYAYAYEQYV.

The chain joins TRBV25-1 to TRBJ1-2, with 12 bases fitting TRBD1. V shed 4 bases and J 6 bases; nucleotides not matched to a gene: 12. This CDR3 region has 17 residues. The V gene's germline CDR1 is MGHDK and CDR2 SYGVNS. The CDR3 here is CASSAPGTGGIFNGYTF. The CDR3 nucleotides are TGTGCCAGCAGTGCTCCCGGGACAGGGGGCATATTTAATGGCTACACCTTC.

The CDR3 bases are TGTGCCAGTAGTAGCCTGGGGTATAGCAATCAGCCCCAGCATTTT. Its translation is CASSSLGYSNQPQHF. This chain joins TRBV19 and TRBJ1-5, with D uncertain. Trimming removed 4 bases at V and 0 bases at J, with 10 bases between. The germline gives CDR1 LNHDA, CDR2 SQIVND (reference sequence). This CDR3 contains 15 residues. The full variable domain, its missing parts supplied by reference TRBV19 and TRBJ1-5, is DGGITQSPKYLFRKEGQNVTLSCEQNLNHDAMYWYRQDPGQGLRLIYYSQIVNDFQKGDIAEGYSVSREKKESFPLTVTSAQKNPTAFYLCASSSLGYSNQPQHFGDGTRLSIL.

This clone appeared a single time. The rearrangement links TRBV2 to TRBJ2-5; D is unresolved. V gave up 3 bases and J gave up 0 bases, with 8 bases separating them. The CDR3 consists of 14 residues. Germline V CDR1 and CDR2: SNHLY, FYNNEI. CDR3 sequence: CASSENPYQETQYF. CDR3 nucleotides: TGTGCCAGCAGTGAGAATCCGTACCAAGAGACCCAGTACTTC. Filled out from reference TRBV2 and TRBJ2-5, the complete variable domain reads EPEVTQTPSHQVTQMGQEVILRCVPISNHLYFYWYRQILGQKVEFLVSFYNNEISEKSEIFDDQFSVERPDGSNFTLKIRSTKLEDSAMYFCASSENPYQETQYFGPGTRLLVL.

V gene TRBV12-3 or TRBV12-4 combines with J gene TRBJ2-5; no clear D gene. The V gene lost 3 bases and the J gene lost 2 bases, with 7 bases spanning the gap. This CDR3 contains 13 residues. The CDR3: CASSFSGQETQYF. CDR3 nucleotides: TGTGCCAGCAGTTTCTCCGGGCAAGAGACCCAGTACTTC.

In its sample, this clone was seen once. J is TRBJ2-7 and V is TRBV6-5; TRBD1 is a possible D gene (6 bases). The V end lost 6 bases, the J end lost 0 bases, and 15 bases lay between the germline ends. The CDR3 is 15 amino acids. Germline V gene sequence: CDR1 MNHEY, CDR2 SVGAGI. The CDR3 region is CASRSRTESSYEQYV. The DNA for the CDR3 is TGTGCCAGCAGGAGCCGGACAGAAAGCTCCTACGAGCAGTACGTC.